These 28 T cell receptor beta chains originate from one sample sequenced in a study of beta chain features in type 1 diabetes. Study outcomes and limitations: Shorter TCRB CDR3s, moderately but significantly so, were found in Type 1 diabetes patients in all four CD4+ subsets.

The antigens these receptors bind are not known. The authors reverse transcribed all of the isolated RNA, so sequencing captured expressed TCRB transcripts. Sequencing used immunoSEQ multiplex PCR; TCRdb keeps in-frame clones, though not all of them. This table has 150,000 to 200,000 clones, around 9.7% appearing once. The sequenced material came from central memory CD4+ T cells from blood. The receptors were sampled from a woman under 40 with type 1 diabetes.

The J gene is TRBJ1-1, the V gene TRBV30, with 7 bases fitting TRBD1. V shed 1 base and J 3 bases; nucleotides not matched to a gene: 14. Germline V CDR1 and CDR2: GTSNPN, SVGIG (reference sequence). The CDR3 covers 17 residues. In DNA form, the CDR3 reads TGTGCCTGGAGTGAGGGGGCAGGGTTTGTGGGGGACACTGAAGCTTTCTTT. Translation: CAWSEGAGFVGDTEAFF.

The table lists this clone with a few counts. This chain joins TRBV29-1 and TRBJ2-7, with TRBD1 matching 7 bases. Germline V gene lookup returns CDR1 SQVTM and CDR2 ANQGSEA. This CDR3 region has 11 residues. Unmatched junction bases numbered 6, after V lost 7 bases and J lost 6 bases. In DNA form, the CDR3 reads TGCAGCGCTGGGACAGACACCGAGCAGTACTTC. Its protein is CSAGTDTEQYF.

V and J are TRBV27 and TRBJ2-3; perhaps TRBD2 as D (5 bases). Germline CDR1 is MNHEY and CDR2 is SMNVEV (reference sequence). V was trimmed by 7 bases and J by 6 bases, leaving 20 bases between them. This CDR3 has 15 amino acids. The CDR3 bases are TGTGCCAGCACTCGAGGTGGACTTCTATCCGATACGCAGTATTTT. Amino acids: CASTRGGLLSDTQYF.

The gene calls are TRBV29-1 and TRBJ1-2, with 10 bases aligning to TRBD1. The CDR3 is made up of 12 amino acids. The V gene end was trimmed by 6 bases and the J gene end by 5 bases; junction bases not matched to a gene: 3. Looked up from germline, CDR1 is SQVTM and CDR2 is ANQGSEA. CDR3: CSVGTGDYGYTF. CDR3 in DNA: TGCAGCGTCGGGACAGGGGATTATGGCTACACCTTC.

CDR3 DNA: TGTGCCAGCAGCCAGGGACTAGCGGGAGGAGATACGCAGTATTTT. It yields the protein CASSQGLAGGDTQYF. The V call is TRBV7-3, the J call TRBJ2-3; 15 bases match TRBD2. Per the germline V gene, CDR1 is SGHTA and CDR2 is FQGTGA. The V segment lost 5 bases and the J segment 5 bases; nucleotides outside the gene matches: 2. The CDR3 totals 15 residues.

This sequence joins TRBV20-1 and TRBJ1-2, with TRBD1 matching over 8 bases. The germline V gene encodes CDR1 DFQATT and CDR2 SNEGSKA (reference sequence). The CDR3 covers 11 residues. Trimming cost V 5 bases and J 8 bases; bases outside gene matches: 4. This CDR3 is CSALTGVGYTF. CDR3 nucleotide sequence: TGCAGTGCTCTGACAGGGGTCGGCTACACCTTC.

This rearrangement joins TRBV29-1 to TRBJ2-1; the D gene is possibly TRBD2 (5 bases). CDR1 and CDR2 from the germline V gene are SQVTM and ANQGSEA. The ends were cut back, 7 bases at V and 9 bases at J, with 16 bases in the middle. CDR3 size: 12 residues. The DNA of the CDR3 is TGCAGCGCCGACCCGGACTCTTTTGAGCAGTTCTTC. It is translated as CSADPDSFEQFF.

This clone was detected only a few times. The chain carries TRBV7-3 and TRBJ2-4; 9 bases map to TRBD2. J gave up 6 bases and V 2 bases, and 5 bases lay outside the gene matches. The CDR3 extends over 15 amino acids. The V gene's germline CDR1 is SGHTA and CDR2 FQGTGA. CDR3 in DNA: TGTGCCAGCAGCTTACTTGCGGGAGGGGTAAACATTCAGTACTTC. Its translation: CASSLLAGGVNIQYF.

This clone was seen a few times. The gene calls are TRBV18 and TRBJ2-1, with D possibly matching TRBD2 (5 bases). V was clipped by 4 bases and J by 7 bases, with 17 bases between them. Germline assignment: CDR1 KGHSH and CDR2 LQKENI. The CDR3 length is 15 residues. CDR3 sequence reads: CASSRDPGVRNEQFF. As DNA, the CDR3 is TGTGCCAGCTCACGAGACCCCGGGGTTAGGAATGAGCAGTTCTTC.

This clone has more than one count but fewer than ten. J is TRBJ2-1 and V is TRBV15; possibly TRBD2 for D (6 bases). Germline lookup yields CDR1 LNHNV and CDR2 YYDKDF (reference sequence). This CDR3 spans 16 amino acids. Trimming shortened V by 0 bases and J by 1 base, and 10 bases separated the two germline ends. The CDR3 loop reads CATSRDLGGSYNEQFF. The CDR3 DNA reads as TGTGCCACCAGCAGAGATCTTGGGGGGTCCTACAATGAGCAGTTCTTC.

The gene calls are TRBV21-1 and TRBJ2-7; the D segment call TRBD2 is taken from the table without a DNA check. TRBV21-1 is a recognized pseudogene. The CDR3 length is 12 residues. CDR3 DNA sequence: TGTGCCAGCAGCACCCCGAGAGACGAGCAGTACTTC. As protein: CASSTPRDEQYF.

CDR3 sequence: CASALSGRGIDEQFF. In DNA, the CDR3 is TGTGCCAGTGCTCTTAGCGGGAGGGGAATTGATGAGCAGTTCTTC. The J gene is TRBJ2-1, the V gene TRBV19; TRBD2 matches 11 bases. CDR1 is LNHDA and CDR2 is SQIVND in the germline V gene (reference sequence). V was pared by 8 bases and J by 8 bases, with 11 bases of the junction left unmatched. The CDR3 runs 15 residues. Combining the CDR3 with reference TRBV19 and TRBJ2-1 gives the whole variable domain DGGITQSPKYLFRKEGQNVTLSCEQNLNHDAMYWYRQDPGQGLRLIYYSQIVNDFQKGDIAEGYSVSREKKESFPLTVTSAQKNPTAFYLCASALSGRGIDEQFFGPGTRLTVL.

This clone was seen at least ten times. The genes are TRBV23-1 and TRBJ2-7; maybe TRBD2 (5 bases). TRBV23-1 is an ORF, with its function uncertain. This CDR3 contains 10 residues. Trimming removed 8 bases from V and 6 bases from J, with 8 bases in between. CDR3 coding DNA: TGCGCCAGCGAGCGGATCGAGCAGTACTTC. Translated: CASERIEQYF.

The chain couples TRBV7-9 to TRBJ1-4; TRBD1 might be the D (6 bases). The CDR3 extends over 14 amino acids. The ends were cut back, 1 base at V and 5 bases at J, with 8 bases in the middle. CDR1 is SEHNR, CDR2 FQNEAQ, per germline (reference sequence). The CDR3 DNA sequence: TGTGCCAGCAGCTTAGACAGGGCCAATGAAAAACTGTTTTTT. This gives the protein CASSLDRANEKLFF.

This clone was observed a handful of times. This rearrangement joins TRBV5-1 to TRBJ2-7; D not resolved. Trimming removed 0 bases from V and 3 bases from J, with 4 bases in between. Germline V lookup: CDR1 SGHRS, CDR2 YFSETQ. This CDR3 has 12 residues. CDR3 region: CASSLGHYEQYF. The CDR3 DNA sequence: TGCGCCAGCAGCTTGGGACACTACGAGCAGTACTTC. The variable domain in full, completed from reference TRBV5-1 and TRBJ2-7, reads KAGVTQTPRYLIKTRGQQVTLSCSPISGHRSVSWYQQTPGQGLQFLFEYFSETQRNKGNFPGRFSGRQFSNSRSEMNVSTLELGDSALYLCASSLGHYEQYFGPGTRLTVT.

Only a few counts were recorded for this clone. The V gene is TRBV5-1, the J gene TRBJ1-2; TRBD1 aligns across 11 bases. CDR3 length equals 15 residues. Germline trimming cut 4 bases from V and 4 bases from J; bases unmatched to any gene: 6. Per the germline V gene, CDR1 is SGHRS and CDR2 is YFSETQ. Here the CDR3 DNA reads TGCGCCAGCAGCGGAGGACAGGGGGCGGGCTATGGCTACACCTTC. Translated: CASSGGQGAGYGYTF.

J is TRBJ1-1 and V is TRBV29-1; D is perhaps TRBD1 (6 bases). The CDR3 length is 11 residues. Trimming cost V 4 bases and J 9 bases, with 12 bases left between them. Germline values: CDR1 SQVTM, CDR2 ANQGSEA. The CDR3 nucleotides are TGCAGCGTTGCCCAGACAGGAAAAGCTTTCTTT. Translation gives CSVAQTGKAFF.

The chain recombines TRBV27 with TRBJ2-2; TRBD2 matches at 7 bases. CDR1 is MNHEY and CDR2 is SMNVEV in the germline V gene (reference sequence). Unmatched junction bases numbered 5, after V lost 1 base and J lost 0 bases. The CDR3 is 17 residues long. The CDR3 protein is CASSLWGGSANTGELFF. The DNA of the CDR3 is TGTGCCAGCAGTTTATGGGGCGGGAGTGCGAACACCGGGGAGCTGTTTTTT.

The CDR3 protein is CASSFLASGYNEQFF. In nucleotides, the CDR3 is TGTGCCAGCAGCTTTCTGGCTAGCGGGTACAATGAGCAGTTCTTC. The J gene is TRBJ2-1, the V gene TRBV7-2, with 8 bases fitting TRBD2. This CDR3 spans 15 amino acids. The junction had 5 bases not matched to a gene; V was cut back by 3 bases and J by 4 bases. Germline CDR1 and CDR2: SGHTA and FQGNSA. The variable domain in full, completed from reference TRBV7-2 and TRBJ2-1, reads GAGVSQSPSNKVTEKGKDVELRCDPISGHTALYWYRQSLGQGLEFLIYFQGNSAPDKSGLPSDRFSAERTGGSVSTLTIQRTQQEDSAVYLCASSFLASGYNEQFFGPGTRLTVL.

CDR3 coding DNA: TGTGCCAGCAGCTTAGATAGAGTAAGGGAGGCCTACGAGCAGTACTTC. Translated, it gives CASSLDRVREAYEQYF. The chain joins TRBV11-2 to TRBJ2-7; a possible D gene is TRBD2 (6 bases). The CDR3 has 16 residues. Germline V gene lookup returns CDR1 SGHAT and CDR2 FQNNGV. Trimming removed 0 bases from V and 2 bases from J, with 14 bases in between.

V usage is TRBV19 and J usage is TRBJ2-5; TRBD1 might be the D (6 bases). The CDR3 runs 14 residues. V lost 7 bases, J lost 4 bases, and 16 bases lay in between. The germline V gene encodes CDR1 LNHDA and CDR2 SQIVND (reference sequence). The CDR3 loop is CASNPGALGETQYF. CDR3 DNA sequence: TGTGCCAGTAACCCAGGGGCGCTGGGAGAGACCCAGTACTTC. The full variable domain, rest sourced from reference TRBV19 and TRBJ2-5, is DGGITQSPKYLFRKEGQNVTLSCEQNLNHDAMYWYRQDPGQGLRLIYYSQIVNDFQKGDIAEGYSVSREKKESFPLTVTSAQKNPTAFYLCASNPGALGETQYFGPGTRLLVL.

This clone appeared a few times. The J gene is TRBJ1-5, the V gene TRBV18, with D possibly being TRBD1 (5 bases). Germline V gene lookup returns CDR1 KGHSH and CDR2 LQKENI. There are 14 residues in the CDR3. V dropped 2 bases and J dropped 5 bases, with 10 bases sitting between them. The CDR3 sequence is CASSPNGRDQPQHF. The CDR3 DNA follows: TGTGCCAGCTCACCAAACGGCAGGGATCAGCCCCAGCATTTT.

This clone was seen a handful of times. The gene calls are TRBV5-1 and TRBJ2-6; TRBD1 matches 8 bases. Germline CDR1 reads SGHRS; CDR2 reads YFSETQ. The length of the CDR3 is 18 residues. V gave up 0 bases and J gave up 4 bases; unmatched junction bases: 9. The CDR3 nucleotides read TGCGCCAGCAGCTTGGCGCCAGGGGGCGCGGTAGGGGCCAACGTCCTGACTTTC. Translation: CASSLAPGGAVGANVLTF.

The V gene is TRBV10-3, the J gene TRBJ1-3, with 11 positions matching TRBD1. Germline CDR1 reads ENHRY; CDR2 reads SYGVKD. The CDR3 runs to 19 residues. V was pared by 4 bases and J by 1 base, with 12 bases of the junction left unmatched. CDR3 amino acids: CAISAAGTGGRKSGNTIYF. In DNA, the CDR3 is TGTGCCATCAGTGCCGCCGGGACAGGGGGACGAAAGTCTGGAAACACCATATATTTT.

This clone has only a few counts. The chain employs TRBV5-1 and TRBJ2-1; unclear D gene. The CDR3 is 12 amino acids. The germline gives CDR1 SGHRS, CDR2 YFSETQ. Trimming pared 6 bases from V and 2 bases from J, leaving 6 bases between. DNA of the CDR3: TGCGCCAGCACCCAGACCTACAATGAGCAGTTCTTC. Amino acids: CASTQTYNEQFF.

This clone was seen more than once but under ten times. The chain is built from TRBV7-9 and TRBJ2-7; 8 nucleotides line up with TRBD2. The V gene end was trimmed by 2 bases and the J gene end by 4 bases; junction bases not matched to a gene: 7. The CDR3 spans 15 residues. The germline V gene has CDR1 SEHNR and CDR2 FQNEAQ (reference sequence). CDR3 coding DNA: TGTGCCAGCAGCTTACTGTCGGGAGGGCCTTACGAGCAGTACTTC. As protein: CASSLLSGGPYEQYF.

V is TRBV27 and J is TRBJ1-2; D may be TRBD1 (5 bases). CDR1 MNHEY and CDR2 SMNVEV come from the germline V gene (reference sequence). The CDR3 runs 14 residues. Deletions cut 6 bases from V and 4 bases from J, with 15 bases between. The CDR3 here is CASSLRLTGYGYTF. CDR3 nucleotides: TGTGCCAGCAGCTTAAGGTTAACAGGCTATGGCTACACCTTC.

This clone was found a few times. Here the CDR3 DNA reads TGTGCCAGCACCTTGGACAGTAGCACAGATACGCAGTATTTT. This sequence encodes CASTLDSSTDTQYF. V is TRBV28 and J is TRBJ2-3; possible D gene TRBD1, 6 bases. The CDR3 is made up of 14 amino acids. Trimming took off 7 bases at V and 0 bases at J, with 11 bases between the two ends. Germline CDR1 and CDR2: MDHEN and SYDVKM.